A single sample gave rise to the 32 T cell receptor beta chains below, sequenced in a study of T cells in localized non-small cell lung cancer. Produced via immunoSEQ multiplex PCR; TCRdb's table is partial and in-frame only. The data show about 36,000 clones, more than 80% seen once. This sample comprised peripheral blood, obtained before any cancer treatment. Receptors originate from a female donor over 55 with stage I lung adenocarcinoma.

This clone was recorded once. The J gene is TRBJ1-5, the V gene TRBV28; the D gene is possibly TRBD1 (5 bases). Trimming shortened V by 5 bases and J by 2 bases, and 19 bases separated the two germline ends. This CDR3 is 17 amino acids long. CDR1 MDHEN and CDR2 SYDVKM come from the germline V gene. The CDR3 nucleotides read TGTGCCAGCAGTCCCCCCGTCAGGGTCGGGGGCAATCAGCCCCAGCATTTT. This sequence encodes CASSPPVRVGGNQPQHF.

The chain links TRBV5-1 to TRBJ1-5; 9 bases align to TRBD1. The CDR3 loop spans 14 amino acids. CDR1 SGHRS and CDR2 YFSETQ come from the germline V gene. V lost 3 bases, J lost 4 bases, and 2 bases stayed unmatched. CDR3 nucleotide sequence: TGCGCCAGCAGCTCTGGGACAGGGAATCAGCCCCAGCATTTT. Its translation is CASSSGTGNQPQHF.

V is TRBV5-5 and J is TRBJ1-4; a weak D match, TRBD1 (5 bases). CDR1 is SGHKS, CDR2 YYEKEE, per germline (reference sequence). The CDR3 is 16 residues long. With 1 base removed from V and 7 bases from J, the gap between germline ends came to 17 bases. The CDR3 nucleotides read TGTGCCAGCAGCTTGTCAAGCTCGGGGGTGGGTGAAAAACTGTTTTTT. This sequence encodes CASSLSSSGVGEKLFF.

The chain employs TRBV6-4 and TRBJ2-1; 12 bases match TRBD1. J lost 5 bases, V lost 6 bases, and 5 bases had no gene match. The CDR3 length is 15 residues. Germline assignment: CDR1 MRHNA and CDR2 SNTAGT. CDR3 sequence (DNA): TGTGCCAGCAGGCGGGACAGGGGGCTTGACAATGAGCAGTTCTTC. Translation gives CASRRDRGLDNEQFF.

This chain connects TRBV29-1 to TRBJ2-3; TRBD2 aligns across 7 bases. The CDR3 has 13 amino acids. Germline CDR1 SQVTM, CDR2 ANQGSEA. Written as DNA, the CDR3 is TGCAGTTCTGGGGGGGGGTCCACAGATACGCAGTATTTT. As protein: CSSGGGSTDTQYF.

The rearrangement joins TRBV6-6 to TRBJ2-7; 9 bases are shared with TRBD2. V gave up 8 bases and J gave up 5 bases; unmatched junction bases: 7. The germline CDR1 and CDR2 sequences are MNHNY and SVGAGI (reference sequence). This CDR3 contains 13 residues. In DNA form, the CDR3 reads TGTGCCAGCTCCGGGACTAGCTCTAACGAGCAGTACGTC. It is translated as CASSGTSSNEQYV.

The chain recombines TRBV6-1 with TRBJ2-5; D is perhaps TRBD1 (5 bases). The ends were cut back, 2 bases at V and 13 bases at J, with 14 bases in the middle. This CDR3 contains 12 residues. Germline values: CDR1 MNHNS, CDR2 SASEGT. As DNA, the CDR3 is TGTGCCAGCAGTGAACCAGGGCCTCAATTGTACTTC. This encodes CASSEPGPQLYF.

J is TRBJ1-2 and V is TRBV6-6; a weak D match, TRBD1 (6 bases). The V gene's germline CDR1 is MNHNY and CDR2 SVGAGI (reference sequence). The length of the CDR3 is 13 residues. Trimming stripped 6 bases from V and 3 bases from J, with 11 bases between. The CDR3 protein is CASSKTGYYGYTF. The CDR3 coding sequence is TGTGCCAGCAGCAAAACAGGGTACTATGGCTACACCTTC.

CDR3 region: CASSLRYGYTF. CDR3 sequence (DNA): TGTGCCAGCAGTTTACGATATGGCTACACCTTC. This chain joins TRBV28 and TRBJ1-2; D unresolved. V lost 2 bases and J 5 bases, leaving 3 bases between the germline ends. CDR3 length equals 11 residues. The germline CDR1 and CDR2 sequences are MDHEN and SYDVKM.

The rearrangement joins TRBV19 to TRBJ2-3; 12 nucleotides agree with TRBD2. After removal of 6 bases from V and 11 bases from J, the junction contained 6 bases not matched to a gene. The CDR3 is 13 residues long. CDR1 LNHDA and CDR2 SQIVND come from the germline V gene (reference sequence). This chain's CDR3 is CASRGLAGLVQYF. The CDR3 DNA is TGTGCCAGTAGAGGACTAGCGGGGTTAGTGCAGTATTTT.

This chain links TRBV10-3 with TRBJ1-4; tentative D call: TRBD1 (5 bases). This CDR3 is 16 amino acids long. Germline CDR1 and CDR2: ENHRY and SYGVKD. Trimming left V 0 bases short and J 5 bases short, with 13 bases between. CDR3 loop: CAISESSAGRNEKLFF. The DNA of the CDR3 is TGTGCCATCAGTGAGTCGAGCGCGGGACGAAATGAAAAACTGTTTTTT.

The V gene is TRBV6-1, the J gene TRBJ1-5; 7 bases match TRBD1. The CDR3 is made up of 13 amino acids. The germline gives CDR1 MNHNS, CDR2 SASEGT. V trimming: 6 bases; J trimming: 7 bases; junction bases outside the gene matches: 6. The CDR3 is CASSGTGVQPQHF. CDR3 DNA: TGTGCCAGCAGCGGTACAGGGGTCCAGCCCCAGCATTTT.

The chain links TRBV6-1 to TRBJ1-3, with D possibly being TRBD1 (5 bases). Trimming removed 7 bases from V and 8 bases from J, with 15 bases in between. Looked up from germline, CDR1 is MNHNS and CDR2 is SASEGT. This CDR3 is built from 13 residues. The CDR3 region has the DNA TGTGCCAGCATCATCGACTGGGGCGACACCATATATTTT. Translated: CASIIDWGDTIYF.

This clone was found a few times. The chain links TRBV5-5 to TRBJ2-3; D is uncertain. Per the germline V gene, CDR1 is SGHKS and CDR2 is YYEKEE (reference sequence). The CDR3 runs 11 residues. Trimming pared 0 bases from V and 4 bases from J, leaving 0 bases between. CDR3 in amino acids: CASSLADTQYF. The CDR3 DNA is TGTGCCAGCAGCTTGGCAGATACGCAGTATTTT.

This clone was detected once. V gene TRBV5-6 combines with J gene TRBJ1-2; TRBD1 agrees at 11 bases. After removal of 5 bases from V and 4 bases from J, the junction contained 7 bases not matched to a gene. Germline-derived CDR1 and CDR2 are SGHDT and YYEEEE. This CDR3 has 15 amino acids. CDR3 bases: TGTGCCAGCAGGAAGATTGGGACAGGGGGCTATGGCTACACCTTC. Protein: CASRKIGTGGYGYTF.

The chain employs TRBV7-8 and TRBJ2-2; 8 nucleotides agree with TRBD1. Trimming took 2 bases from V and 4 from J; bases not matched to a gene: 3. The V gene's germline CDR1 is SGHVS and CDR2 FQNEAQ. The length of the CDR3 is 15 residues. The DNA of the CDR3 is TGTGCCAGCAGCTTAACAGGGGGAGGCACCGGGGAGCTGTTTTTT. Its translation: CASSLTGGGTGELFF.

The J gene is TRBJ1-6, the V gene TRBV5-6; D is undetermined. Trimming took off 7 bases at V and 0 bases at J, with 17 bases between the two ends. From germline, CDR1 is SGHDT and CDR2 YYEEEE. The CDR3 is 17 amino acids. CDR3 loop: CASLHGRPSSYNSPLHF. DNA for the CDR3: TGTGCCAGCCTCCACGGGCGCCCGAGCTCCTATAATTCACCCCTCCACTTT.

The chain combines TRBV19 with TRBJ1-1; tentative D call: TRBD1 (5 bases). This CDR3 has 13 amino acids. V lost 9 bases and J 11 bases, leaving 22 bases between the germline ends. Germline V lookup: CDR1 LNHDA, CDR2 SQIVND (reference sequence). CDR3 DNA: TGTGCCAGCTCCTGGGGGGAGGGCCAGACGGCTTTCTTT. Its protein product is CASSWGEGQTAFF. Together with reference TRBV19 and TRBJ1-1, the CDR3 gives the full variable domain: DGGITQSPKYLFRKEGQNVTLSCEQNLNHDAMYWYRQDPGQGLRLIYYSQIVNDFQKGDIAEGYSVSREKKESFPLTVTSAQKNPTAFYLCASSWGEGQTAFFGQGTRLTVV.

V and J are TRBV5-4 and TRBJ1-1; 7 bases are shared with TRBD1. Per germline, CDR1 SGHNT and CDR2 YYREEE (reference sequence). CDR3 length: 14 amino acids. After removal of 4 bases from V and 1 base from J, the junction contained 4 bases not matched to a gene. Written as DNA, the CDR3 is TGTGCCAGCAGCCTGGGACAGAGGAACACTGAAGCTTTCTTT. Translating it yields CASSLGQRNTEAFF.

Only one count was recorded for this clone. The chain recombines TRBV14 with TRBJ1-2; D is undetermined. Germline CDR1 is SGHDN and CDR2 is FVKESK. The V end was cut by 5 bases, the J end by 6 bases, with 25 bases between. The CDR3 has 17 residues. The CDR3 bases are TGTGCCAGCAGCAGTGATAGACTGTCTTTTTTAACGGATGGCTACACCTTC. This translates into CASSSDRLSFLTDGYTF.

V usage is TRBV28 and J usage is TRBJ1-1; no clear D gene. The CDR3 covers 11 residues. The germline V gene has CDR1 MDHEN and CDR2 SYDVKM. The V end lost 8 bases, the J end lost 7 bases, and 11 bases lay between the germline ends. CDR3 coding DNA: TGTGCCAGCCCCCGGCGGTATGAAGCTTTCTTT. Translated: CASPRRYEAFF.

V is TRBV7-2 and J is TRBJ2-5, with 9 positions matching TRBD1. Germline trimming cut 1 base from V and 5 bases from J; bases unmatched to any gene: 8. CDR3 length: 16 amino acids. Germline V CDR1 and CDR2: SGHTA, FQGNSA. The CDR3, as DNA: TGTGCCAGCAGCTTAGTCAGGGACAGGGAAGAGGAGACCCAGTACTTC. Translating gives CASSLVRDREEETQYF.

V gene TRBV28 combines with J gene TRBJ2-7, with 11 bases identical to TRBD1. J was trimmed by 6 bases and V by 1 base; bases with no gene match: 11. CDR1 and CDR2 (germline): MDHEN, SYDVKM. This CDR3 is built from 17 residues. The CDR3, as DNA: TGTGCCAGCAGTTTATCAGAAACCGGGACAGGGGGAGTCGAGCAGTACGTC. This codes for CASSLSETGTGGVEQYV.

CDR3 loop: CASSPRVRLVTGETQYF. In DNA form, the CDR3 reads TGTGCCAGCAGCCCCAGGGTCCGGTTGGTTACCGGGGAGACCCAGTACTTC. V and J are TRBV11-3 and TRBJ2-5; maybe TRBD1 (5 bases). V was trimmed by 5 bases and J by 5 bases, leaving 24 bases between them. This CDR3 region has 17 residues. The germline gives CDR1 SGHNT, CDR2 YENEEA.

The J gene is TRBJ2-3, the V gene TRBV6-5; weak D call: TRBD2 (7 bases). Per germline, CDR1 MNHEY and CDR2 SVGAGI. The CDR3 totals 16 residues. Trimming took off 2 bases at V and 5 bases at J, with 17 bases between the two ends. The CDR3 is CASSYLERGGRDTQYF. The DNA for the CDR3 is TGTGCCAGCAGTTACCTCGAGAGGGGGGGCCGAGATACGCAGTATTTT.

CDR3 bases: TGTGCCAGCAGCTTACTAGCGATTTCAGATACGCAGTATTTT. It codes for CASSLLAISDTQYF. V is TRBV13 and J is TRBJ2-3, with D perhaps matching TRBD2 (6 bases). The CDR3 is made up of 14 amino acids. The V gene lost 2 bases and the J gene lost 4 bases, with 10 bases spanning the gap. The germline CDR1 and CDR2 sequences are PRHDT and FYEKMQ (reference sequence).

The sample holds one count of this clone. V is TRBV10-2 and J is TRBJ1-1, with D perhaps TRBD1 (5 bases). The CDR3 is 13 amino acids. Germline V lookup: CDR1 WSHSY, CDR2 SAAADI. V was cut by 7 bases and J by 6 bases, with 15 bases left in between. This CDR3 is CASKWGVSPEAFF. The DNA for the CDR3 is TGCGCCAGCAAATGGGGGGTCTCCCCTGAAGCTTTCTTT.

V is TRBV6-1 and J is TRBJ1-2; TRBD1 matches 8 bases. The germline V gene has CDR1 MNHNS and CDR2 SASEGT. The V segment lost 11 bases and the J segment 5 bases; nucleotides outside the gene matches: 10. The CDR3 has 13 residues. In DNA, the CDR3 is TGTGCCGGAGGACCAGGGGGCGATTATGGCTACACCTTC. This encodes CAGGPGGDYGYTF.

V and J are TRBV5-6 and TRBJ2-6; D not resolved. CDR1 is SGHDT and CDR2 is YYEEEE in the germline V gene. Trimming took off 0 bases at V and 4 bases at J, with 8 bases between the two ends. This CDR3 region has 15 residues. CDR3 coding DNA: TGTGCCAGCAGCTTGGTACGCGTAGGGGCCAACGTCCTGACTTTC. Encoded protein: CASSLVRVGANVLTF.

The chain links TRBV9 to TRBJ1-1; possible D gene TRBD1, 5 bases. V lost 7 bases to trimming and J lost 3 bases, with 13 bases between them. Germline V gene lookup returns CDR1 SGDLS and CDR2 YYNGEE. This CDR3 is built from 13 residues. The CDR3 bases are TGTGCCAGCGCTCTCGGGGGAGACACTGAAGCTTTCTTT. Translated, it gives CASALGGDTEAFF.

The chain uses TRBV28 and TRBJ2-1; TRBD2 matches at 8 bases. The CDR3 consists of 14 residues. Germline V CDR1 and CDR2: MDHEN, SYDVKM. Trimming at V came to 6 bases and at J to 10 bases, leaving 11 bases not matched to a gene. The CDR3 DNA sequence: TGTGCCAGCAGCCAAGGGACTAGGCAGGGAGAGCAGTTCTTC. Translating gives CASSQGTRQGEQFF.

This rearrangement joins TRBV7-9 to TRBJ1-5, with D tentatively TRBD1 (6 bases). This CDR3 spans 17 amino acids. Germline V CDR1 and CDR2: SEHNR, FQNEAQ (reference sequence). The ends were cut back, 0 bases at V and 2 bases at J, with 14 bases in the middle. CDR3 sequence: CASSLAEGGHRNQPQHF. The CDR3 bases are TGTGCCAGCAGCTTAGCGGAGGGGGGGCATCGCAATCAGCCCCAGCATTTT.